This TCR beta chain is drawn from a study of shared clonotypes between healthy human individuals. Study background: Each donor's CD8 memory used one plate, CD8 naive two, each CD4 subset three. Notes on the study in general: Several donors showed sharing of roughly 5% of naive CD4 clonotypes. Limited genetic and exposure-history diversity came from having few donors. Clonotype sharing across donors was expected to vary with sequencing depth.

The assay was immunoSEQ multiplex PCR, and TCRdb's table has in-frame clones only and misses some. This sample has 2 million to 2.5 million clones, with roughly 94% found just once. A remark on this clone: Antigen specificity is unknown.

The CDR3 length is 12 residues. CDR1 and CDR2 (germline): MDHEN, SYDVKM. This TCR derives from a man between 18 and 29 years old in good health. V and J are TRBV28 and TRBJ1-2; D might be TRBD1 (6 bases). The sample comprised naive CD4+ T cells sorted from blood. The sample's subset: CD45RA+ positively selected. The CDR3 reads CASTGHRDGYTF. The CDR3 DNA reads as TGTGCTTCCACGGGGCACAGGGATGGCTACACCTTC.